This TCR beta chain was identified during a study of tumor-infiltrating lymphocytes in oesophageal squamous cell carcinoma. TCRdb reanalysed the PCR reads using MiXCR and keeps one entry per CDR3 protein. The table includes around 15,000 distinct CDR3 sequences, roughly 50% detected once. In germline, CDR1 is SGHTA, CDR2 FQGNSA. CDR3 length equals 16 residues. Source material: esophageal tumor tissue. The rearrangement uses TRBV7-2 and TRBJ2-5; maybe TRBD1 (6 bases). The DNA matches TRBJ2-7 better at its end, which makes the J call doubtful. The sequence came from a female donor with esophageal squamous cell carcinoma. CDR3 sequence reads: CASSFNLGAPASEQYF. The CDR3 bases are TGTGCCAGCAGCTTTAATCTGGGGGCCCCCGCCTCCGAGCAGTACTTC.